This T cell receptor (beta chain) was sequenced in a study of response to subunit inactivated influenza vaccine. Study findings and constraints: The authors proposed limited new T cell recruitment per seasonal influenza vaccination.

MiXCR, applied by TCRdb to the RT-PCR reads, yields one record per CDR3 protein. This sample has over 750,000 distinct CDR3 sequences, with less than 25% found just once. A note on this clonotype: Its antigen is as yet unknown.

The CDR3 spans 15 residues. Trimming stripped 6 bases from V and 2 bases from J, with 17 bases between. CDR1 is SGHRS, CDR2 YFSETQ, per germline. The chain uses TRBV5-1 and TRBJ1-2, with a tentative D call TRBD1 (5 bases). The starting material was PBMCs from blood, obtained about 5 days after vaccination. This TCR came from a man between 45 and 60 years old who received an inactivated influenza vaccine. The CDR3 DNA follows: TGCGCCAGCAACCCCACGGAGTCAGGGAACTATGGCTACACCTTC. It yields the protein CASNPTESGNYGYTF.